The TCR beta chain under discussion was sequenced for a study of metastatic and nonmetastatic thyroid tumors. As for the study in general: Repertoire comparison spanned blood and tumor or nodule tissue of malignant and benign thyroid patients. Study-wide results and limits: The reported finding was significantly higher TCR beta diversity in malignant thyroid tumors relative to benign nodules, in blood and tumor.

Thyroid surgery took place with no prior treatment in any patient. This clone occurred many times. Its target is unknown. The authors' processing: Across clinicopathological groups, CDR3 differences served as the basis for building a distant-metastasis classifier for papillary thyroid cancer. TCRdb reprocessed the PCR reads via MiXCR. The V and J calls shown here were made by TCRdb, not taken from the authors' results. The table lists tens of thousands of clones, about 13% of them singletons. The J segment lost 6 bases and the V segment lost 0 bases, leaving 3 bases of the junction unmatched. The CDR3 has 15 amino acids. Germline CDR1 and CDR2: MGHRA and YSYEKL.

The chain couples TRBV4-1 to TRBJ2-4, with 9 nucleotides matching TRBD1. Sequenced material: blood. This sequence was found in a female donor with papillary thyroid cancer or a benign thyroid nodule (not recorded which). Some clones in this sample may be carry-over from other donors' samples. The CDR3 DNA reads as TGCGCCAGCAGCCAAGAGGGGACAGGGTTAAACATTCAGTACTTC. This sequence encodes CASSQEGTGLNIQYF.